This TCR beta chain was identified during a study of blood T cell repertoires in COVID-19. On the study more broadly: Collection of acute and convalescent COVID-19 samples took place in the United States, Italy and Spain. PBMCs, B-cell-depleted T cells, or T cells provided the cDNA or gDNA that made up the material.

Authors' processing steps: Reference gene primer amplification yielded estimated nucleated cell counts. The method was immunoSEQ multiplex PCR; TCRdb's version includes in-frame clones alone and lacks a portion of them. V, J and clone size were drawn from that table, and D and trimming were deduced from the DNA. The sample lists hundreds of thousands of clones; around 87% were seen once. This sequence originates from a man aged 70-80 years with acute or convalescent COVID-19. The sample consisted of peripheral blood.

The CDR3 loop reads CASSAAAEGRSSGANVLTF. The CDR3 DNA reads TGTGCCAGCAGCGCCGCTGCGGAAGGGAGAAGCTCTGGGGCCAACGTCCTGACTTTC. V and J are TRBV9 and TRBJ2-6, with a possible D match to TRBD2 (5 bases). V lost 3 bases and J lost 0, with 19 bases in between. The length of the CDR3 is 19 residues. Germline V gene data show CDR1 as SGDLS and CDR2 as YYNGEE.